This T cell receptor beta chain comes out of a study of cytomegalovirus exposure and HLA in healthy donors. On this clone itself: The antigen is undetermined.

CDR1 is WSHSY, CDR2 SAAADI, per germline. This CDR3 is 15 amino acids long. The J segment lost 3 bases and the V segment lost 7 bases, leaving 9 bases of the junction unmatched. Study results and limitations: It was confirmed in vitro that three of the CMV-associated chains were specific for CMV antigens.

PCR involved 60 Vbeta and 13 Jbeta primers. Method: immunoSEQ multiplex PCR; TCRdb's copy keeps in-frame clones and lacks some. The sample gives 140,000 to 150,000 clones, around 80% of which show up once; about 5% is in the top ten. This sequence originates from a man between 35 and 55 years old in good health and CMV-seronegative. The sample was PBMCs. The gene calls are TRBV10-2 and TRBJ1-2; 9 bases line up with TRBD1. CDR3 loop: CASTPTGTGYYGYTF. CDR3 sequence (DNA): TGCGCCAGCACCCCTACCGGGACAGGGTACTATGGCTACACCTTC.